The present TCR beta chain was sequenced within a study of tumor T cells in aggressive B-cell lymphoma (TCRdb year 2017). The count of this clone is one. Its antigen target is currently unknown. It has no much larger one-base neighbor in the sample; base qualities were not kept. Library generation was performed with the immunoSEQ multiplex PCR assay. TCRdb took this table from immuneACCESS and kept in-frame rearrangements with V and J called. Such tables lack part of the clones; where checked against another copy, unresolved V genes explain under half of the gap, and the rest is unexplained. This sample is represented by about 2,000 clones; under 85% of them were singletons. Under 15% of the sample lies in the top ten. The CDR3, from cysteine to phenylalanine, totals 14 residues. The entry retains the CDR3 DNA only, 42 bases that are in frame from base 1.

The receptor comes from an adult with diffuse large B cell lymphoma. The sequence is built from TRBV21-1 and TRBJ2-2; TRBD1 reflects the table's D call only, with no check against the DNA. TRBV21-1 counts as a pseudogene. Sequenced sample: tumor tissue. The nucleotide sequence reads as follows: TGTGCCAGCAGCAAAGCTGGACAGACCGGGGAGCTGTTTTTT. Translated, this is CASSKAGQTGELFF.